This T cell receptor beta chain derives from a study of regulatory T cells in long-lasting Graves disease. Study at large: Duration of antithyroid drug therapy among newly diagnosed Graves' patients was under 3 months. Whole-study findings and limits: Newly diagnosed patients shared approximately 1,000 public clonotypes; persistent patients shared some 2,600.

Documented time point: newly diagnosed GD, antithyroid drugs for less than 3 months. Following extraction of RNA from PBMCs, that RNA was used to make the TCR library. In germline, CDR1 is MDHEN, CDR2 SYDVKM. The V segment lost 5 bases and the J segment 4 bases; nucleotides outside the gene matches: 6. The CDR3 extends over 14 amino acids. The TCR beta library used iRepertoire HTBI primers with Arm-PCR amplification of CDR3. MiXCR, run by TCRdb on the multiplex PCR reads, gives a single entry per CDR3 protein. The sample carries approximately 470,000 distinct CDR3 sequences, around 15% recorded once. This clonotype was detected only a few times. The antigen is not known. Another study also made use of these data, one on T cells in Graves' hyperthyroidism and ophthalmopathy. That paper notes: Criteria for exclusion of patients were uncontrolled infection, other autoimmune disease, pregnancy or lactation. The model predicted ophthalmopathy a median 6.5 months before onset.

The sequences come from peripheral blood mononuclear cells (PBMCs), collected at new diagnosis, from a patient treated with antithyroid drugs. The chain has TRBV28 and TRBJ2-7, with 9 bases identical to TRBD1. This clonotype was sampled from a man aged 35-49 years with Graves disease. CDR3 protein: CASSPPDRGYEQYF. CDR3 DNA: TGTGCCAGCAGTCCCCCGGACAGGGGTTACGAGCAGTACTTC. Combining the CDR3 with reference TRBV28 and TRBJ2-7 gives the whole variable domain DVKVTQSSRYLVKRTGEKVFLECVQDMDHENMFWYRQDPGLGLRLIYFSYDVKMKEKGDIPEGYSVSREKKERFSLILESASTNQTSMYLCASSPPDRGYEQYFGPGTRLTVT.